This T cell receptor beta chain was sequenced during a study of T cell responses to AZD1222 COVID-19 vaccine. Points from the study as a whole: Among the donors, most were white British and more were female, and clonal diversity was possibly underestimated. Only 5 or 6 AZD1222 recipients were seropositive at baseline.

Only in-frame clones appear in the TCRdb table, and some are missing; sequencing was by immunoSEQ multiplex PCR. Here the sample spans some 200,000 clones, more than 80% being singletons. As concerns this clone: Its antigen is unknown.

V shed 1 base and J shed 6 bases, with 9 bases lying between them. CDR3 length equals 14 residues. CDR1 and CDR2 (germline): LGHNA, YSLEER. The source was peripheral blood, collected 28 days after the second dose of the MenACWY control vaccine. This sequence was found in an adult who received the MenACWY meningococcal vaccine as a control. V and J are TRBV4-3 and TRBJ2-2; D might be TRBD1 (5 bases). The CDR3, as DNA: TGCGCCAGCAGCCAAGCATGGGGCCCCGGGGAGCTGTTTTTT. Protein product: CASSQAWGPGELFF.